This entry lists 31 T cell receptor beta chains sequenced from one sample in a study of control samples from healthy donors and cancer patients. Some clones are missing from TCRdb's copy, which holds only in-frame ones; the method was immunoSEQ multiplex PCR. The data show 100,000 to 150,000 clones, roughly 87% seen once. Sequenced sample: blood. These receptor sequences come from a man younger than 35 in good health.

For the CDR3, the DNA is TGTGCCAGCAGCCAAGGCAGAGGTAGCGGGTTAGCCAAAAACATTCAGTACTTC. This translates into CASSQGRGSGLAKNIQYF. V usage is TRBV3-1 (or the pseudogene TRBV3-2) and J usage is TRBJ2-4; TRBD2 matches at 7 bases. Germline V gives CDR1 LGHDT, CDR2 YNNKEL (reference sequence). Trimming cost V 1 base and J 0 bases; bases outside gene matches: 9. CDR3 length: 18 amino acids.

This rearrangement joins TRBV13 to TRBJ1-6; D may be TRBD1 (5 bases). Trimming left V 5 bases short and J 5 bases short, with 10 bases between. There are 14 residues in the CDR3. The germline V gene has CDR1 PRHDT and CDR2 FYEKMQ (reference sequence). The CDR3 protein is CASSPGLNNSPLHF. In DNA, the CDR3 is TGTGCCAGCAGCCCGGGACTGAATAATTCACCCCTCCACTTT. Using reference TRBV13 and TRBJ1-6 for the parts outside the CDR3, the full variable domain is AAGVIQSPRHLIKEKRETATLKCYPIPRHDTVYWYQQGPGQDPQFLISFYEKMQSDKGSIPDRFSAQQFSDYHSELNMSSLELGDSALYFCASSPGLNNSPLHFGNGTRLTVT.

CDR3 loop: CASGAGNGNTIYF. The CDR3 nucleotides read TGTGCCAGCGGGGCAGGGAACGGAAACACCATATATTTT. The rearrangement uses TRBV2 and TRBJ1-3; TRBD1 might be the D (5 bases). This CDR3 spans 13 amino acids. The V end was cut by 8 bases, the J end by 4 bases, with 12 bases between. CDR1 and CDR2 from the germline V gene are SNHLY and FYNNEI. The full variable domain, completed using reference TRBV2 and TRBJ1-3, is EPEVTQTPSHQVTQMGQEVILRCVPISNHLYFYWYRQILGQKVEFLVSFYNNEISEKSEIFDDQFSVERPDGSNFTLKIRSTKLEDSAMYFCASGAGNGNTIYFGEGSWLTVV.

This clone appeared once. The CDR3 DNA reads TGTGCCAGCAGTTACTCCCAGGGCGGGTATGGCTACACCTTC. Its protein is CASSYSQGGYGYTF. This rearrangement joins TRBV6-6 to TRBJ1-2, with D tentatively TRBD1 (5 bases). This CDR3 spans 14 amino acids. CDR1 MNHNY and CDR2 SVGAGI come from the germline V gene (reference sequence). V lost 0 bases and J 5 bases, leaving 10 bases between the germline ends.

V gene TRBV19 combines with J gene TRBJ2-5; TRBD1 matches at 9 bases. CDR3 length: 17 residues. CDR1 and CDR2 from the germline V gene are LNHDA and SQIVND (reference sequence). V lost 5 bases and J lost 5; bases outside the gene matches: 15. The CDR3 here is CASSLNRGLGLVETQYF. The CDR3 nucleotides are TGTGCCAGTAGTCTTAACAGGGGGCTTGGGCTGGTGGAGACCCAGTACTTC.

This chain connects TRBV6-5 to TRBJ2-7; unclear D gene. The CDR3 has 12 residues. Germline V CDR1 and CDR2: MNHEY, SVGAGI. Deletions cut 8 bases from V and 7 bases from J, with 15 bases between. CDR3 loop: CASGSARREQYF. CDR3 DNA: TGTGCCAGCGGAAGTGCCCGGCGGGAGCAGTACTTC.

The chain couples TRBV19 to TRBJ2-1, with 15 bases lining up with TRBD2. The CDR3 consists of 15 residues. V trimming: 7 bases; J trimming: 8 bases; junction bases outside the gene matches: 6. The germline V gene encodes CDR1 LNHDA and CDR2 SQIVND (reference sequence). CDR3 sequence reads: CASKQGLAGGDEQFF. CDR3 nucleotide sequence: TGTGCCAGTAAACAGGGACTAGCGGGAGGAGATGAGCAGTTCTTC. The complete variable domain, with remaining parts taken from reference TRBV19 and TRBJ2-1, reads DGGITQSPKYLFRKEGQNVTLSCEQNLNHDAMYWYRQDPGQGLRLIYYSQIVNDFQKGDIAEGYSVSREKKESFPLTVTSAQKNPTAFYLCASKQGLAGGDEQFFGPGTRLTVL.

The rearrangement uses TRBV3-1 (or the pseudogene TRBV3-2) and TRBJ2-3, with D possibly being TRBD2 (6 bases). The germline CDR1 and CDR2 sequences are LGHDT and YNNKEL (reference sequence). The CDR3 is 15 residues long. Between the trimmed V and J ends, which lost 1 base and 2 bases, there was a span of 10 bases. Here the CDR3 DNA reads TGTGCCAGCAGCCAAGGTGCGGGATCCACAGATACGCAGTATTTT. It codes for CASSQGAGSTDTQYF.

The rearrangement uses TRBV4-3 and TRBJ2-1, with D unclear. CDR3 size: 15 residues. CDR1 and CDR2 (germline): LGHNA, YSLEER. Trimming cost V 0 bases and J 6 bases, with 12 bases left between them. CDR3 DNA: TGCGCCAGCAGCCAAGAAACGAACACTTTCAATGAGCAGTTCTTC. Translated, it gives CASSQETNTFNEQFF.

The chain combines TRBV12-5 with TRBJ2-7; TRBD2 agrees at 7 bases. Losses at the gene ends were 7 bases for V and 0 bases for J; bases not matched to a gene: 6. CDR3 size: 14 residues. Germline V CDR1 and CDR2: LGHNT, FRNRAP. CDR3 coding DNA: TGTGCTAGTGCCCGTAGCGGGTCCTCCTACGAGCAGTACTTC. Its translation: CASARSGSSYEQYF.

The chain recombines TRBV29-1 with TRBJ2-5; the match to TRBD1 covers 12 bases. V shed 0 bases, J shed 4 bases, and the junction held 6 bases outside the gene matches. Germline V lookup: CDR1 SQVTM, CDR2 ANQGSEA. The CDR3 loop spans 16 amino acids. The CDR3: CSVEDRDRGLTETQYF. The CDR3 DNA follows: TGCAGCGTTGAAGATCGGGACAGGGGGCTTACAGAGACCCAGTACTTC.

V gene TRBV19 combines with J gene TRBJ1-4; D is uncertain. In germline, CDR1 is LNHDA, CDR2 SQIVND (reference sequence). CDR3 length: 12 amino acids. V was cut by 3 bases and J by 8 bases, with 7 bases left in between. CDR3 loop: CASSIHREKLFF. CDR3 bases: TGTGCCAGTAGTATCCACAGAGAAAAACTGTTTTTT. The complete variable domain, with remaining parts taken from reference TRBV19 and TRBJ1-4, reads DGGITQSPKYLFRKEGQNVTLSCEQNLNHDAMYWYRQDPGQGLRLIYYSQIVNDFQKGDIAEGYSVSREKKESFPLTVTSAQKNPTAFYLCASSIHREKLFFGSGTQLSVL.

V gene TRBV28 combines with J gene TRBJ2-1; 9 bases are a match to TRBD1. Trimming cost V 4 bases and J 2 bases; bases outside gene matches: 9. The germline gives CDR1 MDHEN, CDR2 SYDVKM. The CDR3 is made up of 17 amino acids. The CDR3 DNA reads TGTGCCAGCAGTTCCCCCGACAGGGGGGAAACCTACAATGAGCAGTTCTTC. Translated, it gives CASSSPDRGETYNEQFF. The full variable domain, its missing parts supplied by reference TRBV28 and TRBJ2-1, is DVKVTQSSRYLVKRTGEKVFLECVQDMDHENMFWYRQDPGLGLRLIYFSYDVKMKEKGDIPEGYSVSREKKERFSLILESASTNQTSMYLCASSSPDRGETYNEQFFGPGTRLTVL.

The sample holds many counts of this clone. V usage is TRBV5-4 and J usage is TRBJ2-1, with D unclear. V was shortened by 2 bases and J by 8 bases, with 8 bases between the two germline ends. Germline CDR1 reads SGHNT; CDR2 reads YYREEE (reference sequence). CDR3 length: 12 amino acids. This CDR3 reads CASSLVPHEQFF. The CDR3, as DNA: TGTGCCAGCAGCTTAGTCCCGCATGAGCAGTTCTTC.

In regard to this clone: At the DNA level, this CDR3 is encoded by other sequences in the same sample as well. The chain is built from TRBV6-1 and TRBJ1-4; D is perhaps TRBD1 (5 bases). CDR1 and CDR2 (germline): MNHNS, SASEGT. V lost 2 bases to trimming and J lost 7 bases, with 23 bases between them. This CDR3 spans 18 amino acids. CDR3 DNA: TGTGCCAGCAGTGAATTCCCCCCCACAGGTGGACGGGGTGAAAAACTGTTTTTT. Translation: CASSEFPPTGGRGEKLFF.

The rearrangement uses TRBV24-1 and TRBJ1-2, with D perhaps TRBD1 (5 bases). CDR1 and CDR2 from the germline V gene are KGHDR and SFDVKD. The CDR3 extends over 13 amino acids. V was clipped by 4 bases and J by 6 bases, with 11 bases between them. CDR3 bases: TGTGCCACCAGTGACCGGAGACAGAATGGCTACACCTTC. This translates into CATSDRRQNGYTF.

The chain carries TRBV9 and TRBJ1-3; D remains unclear. V was cut by 0 bases and J by 0 bases, with 10 bases left in between. This CDR3 spans 16 amino acids. Germline lookup yields CDR1 SGDLS and CDR2 YYNGEE. CDR3 sequence: CASSVAGVFSGNTIYF. The CDR3 nucleotides are TGTGCCAGCAGCGTAGCCGGGGTTTTCTCTGGAAACACCATATATTTT. Full variable domain (rest looked up from reference TRBV9 and TRBJ1-3): DSGVTQTPKHLITATGQRVTLRCSPRSGDLSVYWYQQSLDQGLQFLIQYYNGEERAKGNILERFSAQQFPDLHSELNLSSLELGDSALYFCASSVAGVFSGNTIYFGEGSWLTVV.

The rearrangement joins TRBV7-3 to TRBJ2-3; 7 bases align to TRBD2. In germline, CDR1 is SGHTA, CDR2 FQGTGA. This CDR3 is built from 15 residues. V lost 5 bases to trimming and J lost 1 base; unmatched junction nucleotides: 6. CDR3 nucleotide sequence: TGTGCCAGCAGCCCAGCTAGCGGACGCACAGATACGCAGTATTTT. It translates to CASSPASGRTDTQYF.

The gene calls are TRBV6-5 and TRBJ2-5; D remains unclear. The CDR3 is made up of 14 amino acids. V shed 1 base and J shed 2 bases, with 8 bases lying between them. Germline V CDR1 and CDR2: MNHEY, SVGAGI. The CDR3 coding sequence is TGTGCCAGCAGTTACTTGGGGTTACAAGAGACCCAGTACTTC. Translation: CASSYLGLQETQYF.

The V call is TRBV6-2 or TRBV6-3, the J call TRBJ1-2; D may be TRBD1 (5 bases). This CDR3 spans 13 amino acids. V was clipped by 4 bases and J by 8 bases, with 14 bases between them. Germline CDR1 is MNHEY and CDR2 is SVGEGT. The CDR3 spells CASSWKGTYGYTF. CDR3 bases: TGTGCCAGCAGTTGGAAAGGGACTTACGGCTACACCTTC.

This chain connects TRBV6-5 to TRBJ1-1, with D tentatively TRBD1 (5 bases). CDR1 is MNHEY, CDR2 SVGAGI, per germline. The V end was cut by 6 bases, the J end by 4 bases, with 15 bases between. This CDR3 contains 14 residues. The CDR3 DNA is TGTGCCAGCAGCCGAGGGGATTTGGGCACTGAAGCTTTCTTT. Translated, it gives CASSRGDLGTEAFF.

This chain links TRBV9 with TRBJ1-2; 7 bases are shared with TRBD1. The V gene end was trimmed by 5 bases and the J gene end by 0 bases; junction bases not matched to a gene: 1. Germline CDR1 and CDR2: SGDLS and YYNGEE. The CDR3 spans 13 residues. The CDR3 here is CASRGTANYGYTF. The CDR3 region has the DNA TGTGCCAGCAGGGGGACAGCTAACTATGGCTACACCTTC.

V and J are TRBV5-1 and TRBJ2-7; possible D gene TRBD1, 5 bases. CDR3 length: 16 residues. From germline, CDR1 is SGHRS and CDR2 YFSETQ. V shed 4 bases and J shed 0 bases, with 17 bases lying between them. CDR3 residues: CASSPDTLAHSYEQYF. The CDR3 region has the DNA TGCGCCAGCAGCCCGGACACGCTGGCCCACTCCTACGAGCAGTACTTC. Full variable domain (outside the CDR3, taken from reference TRBV5-1 and TRBJ2-7): KAGVTQTPRYLIKTRGQQVTLSCSPISGHRSVSWYQQTPGQGLQFLFEYFSETQRNKGNFPGRFSGRQFSNSRSEMNVSTLELGDSALYLCASSPDTLAHSYEQYFGPGTRLTVT.

CDR3 in amino acids: CASSVSSGLVYEQFF. CDR3 bases: TGTGCCAGCAGCGTATCCTCGGGGCTAGTATATGAGCAGTTCTTC. The chain recombines TRBV9 with TRBJ2-1, with D perhaps matching TRBD1 or TRBD2 (5 bases each). Trimming took 1 base from V and 8 from J, leaving 16 bases between them. The CDR3 consists of 15 residues. CDR1 is SGDLS and CDR2 is YYNGEE in the germline V gene.

The rearrangement joins TRBV3-1 (or the pseudogene TRBV3-2) to TRBJ2-1; weak D call: TRBD1 (5 bases). The CDR3 has 14 residues. The germline gives CDR1 LGHDT, CDR2 YNNKEL (reference sequence). The V end lost 8 bases, the J end lost 5 bases, and 16 bases lay between the germline ends. The CDR3 nucleotides are TGTGCCAGCCAAAGCAGGGCGGCGGACAATGAGCAGTTCTTC. It codes for CASQSRAADNEQFF.

The CDR3 region has the DNA TGTGCCAGCAGCCAAGTGGGGGGAGGGAGGATCACTGAAGCTTTCTTT. Translated: CASSQVGGGRITEAFF. V gene TRBV14 combines with J gene TRBJ1-1; TRBD1 might be the D (5 bases). CDR3 size: 16 residues. Germline CDR1 is SGHDN and CDR2 is FVKESK. V dropped 1 base and J dropped 4 bases, with 16 bases sitting between them.

This clone was observed a handful of times. V gene TRBV19 combines with J gene TRBJ1-1, with D perhaps matching TRBD1 (6 bases). CDR3 size: 14 residues. V was shortened by 3 bases and J by 0 bases, with 8 bases between the two germline ends. In germline, CDR1 is LNHDA, CDR2 SQIVND (reference sequence). The chain's CDR3 is CASSMDSLNTEAFF. The CDR3 region has the DNA TGTGCCAGTAGTATGGACAGCCTGAACACTGAAGCTTTCTTT.

This clone showed up just a few times. Written as DNA, the CDR3 is TGTGCCAGCAGTTACCGCATGGGGGAGGGAGAGACCCAGTACTTC. This sequence encodes CASSYRMGEGETQYF. The gene calls are TRBV6-6 and TRBJ2-5; 7 nucleotides match TRBD2. The J segment lost 4 bases and the V segment lost 2 bases, leaving 7 bases of the junction unmatched. This CDR3 is 15 amino acids long. Germline CDR1 is MNHNY and CDR2 is SVGAGI (reference sequence).

The chain recombines TRBV16 with TRBJ2-7; D is unresolved. This CDR3 is built from 14 residues. Germline values: CDR1 KGHSY, CDR2 FQNENV. The ends were cut back, 2 bases at V and 4 bases at J, with 12 bases in the middle. The CDR3 DNA follows: TGTGCCAGCAGCCAACCGTTGTCTCTGTACGAGCAGTACTTC. It translates to CASSQPLSLYEQYF.

By share of the sample, this clone is medium-sized. The chain has TRBV6-1 and TRBJ1-5; the D gene is possibly TRBD1 (6 bases). The germline CDR1 and CDR2 sequences are MNHNS and SASEGT. This CDR3 has 17 amino acids. Trimming left V 4 bases short and J 4 bases short, with 20 bases between. Here the CDR3 reads CASSAQLNRERNQPQHF. CDR3 coding DNA: TGTGCCAGCAGTGCCCAACTGAACAGGGAGCGGAATCAGCCCCAGCATTTT.

J is TRBJ1-2 and V is TRBV20-1; no clear D. The CDR3 length is 11 residues. The germline V and J ends were trimmed by 4 bases and 3 bases, with 6 bases remaining between them. Germline V gene sequence: CDR1 DFQATT, CDR2 SNEGSKA (reference sequence). As DNA, the CDR3 is TGCAGTGCTATTGGTGACTATGGCTACACCTTC. Translating gives CSAIGDYGYTF.